The 5 T cell receptor beta chains presented below share a single source sample, sequenced in a study of shared clonotypes between healthy human individuals. Assay used: immunoSEQ multiplex PCR; TCRdb lists only in-frame clones, some missing. The table records roughly 500,000 clones, about four fifths of them present only once. Material for sequencing was PBMCs. The origin of the receptors is a woman in her thirties or forties in good health. Some clones in this sample may be carry-over from other donors' samples.

This chain joins TRBV28 and TRBJ1-2; D gene uncertain. Germline V CDR1 and CDR2: MDHEN, SYDVKM. The length of the CDR3 is 12 residues. Trimming cost V 6 bases and J 8 bases, with 13 bases left between them. In DNA form, the CDR3 reads TGTGCCAGCAGAATCCCGCTGCAGGGCTACACCTTC. It yields the protein CASRIPLQGYTF.

The J gene is TRBJ2-1, the V gene TRBV6-1, with D unresolved. Trimming removed 7 bases at V and 8 bases at J, with 18 bases between. CDR1 and CDR2 from the germline V gene are MNHNS and SASEGT. The CDR3 length is 14 residues. CDR3 sequence (DNA): TGTGCCAGCACAATAGTTCGGCCCCCCGATGAGCAGTTCTTC. It is translated as CASTIVRPPDEQFF.

Turning to this clone: The same CDR3 can be traced to other DNA sequences in this sample. The CDR3 DNA follows: TGTGCCAGCAGTGAGATGGGATTGTACAATGAGCAGTTCTTC. Translated: CASSEMGLYNEQFF. The rearrangement uses TRBV2 and TRBJ2-1; no reliable D call. V was shortened by 3 bases and J by 4 bases, with 10 bases between the two germline ends. Germline V gene sequence: CDR1 SNHLY, CDR2 FYNNEI. The CDR3 spans 14 residues.

This clone was found once. The J gene is TRBJ2-1, the V gene TRBV4-2; the D is unclear. This CDR3 region has 16 residues. CDR1 LGHNA and CDR2 YNFKEQ come from the germline V gene. The V gene lost 0 bases and the J gene lost 9 bases, with 18 bases spanning the gap. CDR3 loop: CASSQEATAAAGEQFF. The DNA of the CDR3 is TGTGCCAGCAGCCAAGAAGCCACCGCTGCGGCCGGTGAGCAGTTCTTC.

This clone was picked up many times. The J gene is TRBJ2-5, the V gene TRBV4-1; 9 bases line up with TRBD2. The J segment lost 0 bases and the V segment lost 3 bases, leaving 5 bases of the junction unmatched. The CDR3 contains 16 residues. From germline, CDR1 is MGHRA and CDR2 YSYEKL. The CDR3 DNA sequence: TGCGCCAGCAGCCATGGACTAGCGTCGTACCAAGAGACCCAGTACTTC. It translates to CASSHGLASYQETQYF.